This TCR beta chain appears in the sequencing data of a study of cytomegalovirus exposure and HLA in healthy donors. Study findings and constraints: What was likely a sequencing artifact was a cluster of highly shared sequence variants.

The CDR3 has 16 amino acids. Germline CDR1 is GTSNPN and CDR2 is SVGIG (reference sequence). With V trimmed by 6 bases and J by 6 bases, 16 bases remained unmatched. PCR amplification relied on 60 Vbeta primers (plus 13 Jbeta primers). Produced via immunoSEQ multiplex PCR; TCRdb's table is partial and in-frame only. In the table there are about 170,000 clones, roughly four fifths of which are singletons. In regard to this clone: Its target is unknown.

The chain employs TRBV30 and TRBJ1-5; 8 bases match TRBD1. The clonotype comes from a woman aged 25 to 39 in good health and CMV-seropositive. Specimen: PBMCs. The CDR3 region is CACSLGTGSLVQPQHF. The CDR3, as DNA: TGTGCCTGTTCACTTGGGACAGGTAGTCTCGTTCAGCCCCAGCATTTT.